This T cell receptor (beta chain) was captured by sequencing in a study of vaccination and CD4 T cells after COVID-19. Indicated treatment: approximately nine-day PBMC culture with coronavirus spike peptide pools or control peptides (ViraFEST assay). The Oncomine TCR Beta short-read assay was applied to DNA of cultured CD4+ T cells. Cultures of CD4+ T cells served as the source for extracting genomic DNA. MiXCR, run by TCRdb on the PCR reads, gives a single entry per CDR3 protein. The table has about 15,000 distinct CDR3 sequences, more than 65% seen once; the top ten hold 9.6%. CDR1 and CDR2 (germline): MNHEY, SVGEGT. The V and J ends lost 2 bases and 1 base, in that order; junction bases with no gene match: 9. This CDR3 has 18 amino acids. Study results and limitations: Median reactive clonotypes, those recognizing SARS-CoV-2, rose from about 22 to 38, not significantly.

As for this clonotype: Its antigen is unknown.

The gene calls are TRBV6-2 or TRBV6-3 and TRBJ2-3, with 10 bases aligning to TRBD2. The sample consisted of CD4+ T cells from blood, cultured in vitro, taken after SARS-CoV-2 vaccination. The clonotype originates from a human donor who received a COVID-19 vaccine. CDR3 nucleotide sequence: TGTGCCAGCAGTTACCGCTTGGCTAGCGGGGGCCGCACAGATACGCAGTATTTT. Amino acid sequence: CASSYRLASGGRTDTQYF.